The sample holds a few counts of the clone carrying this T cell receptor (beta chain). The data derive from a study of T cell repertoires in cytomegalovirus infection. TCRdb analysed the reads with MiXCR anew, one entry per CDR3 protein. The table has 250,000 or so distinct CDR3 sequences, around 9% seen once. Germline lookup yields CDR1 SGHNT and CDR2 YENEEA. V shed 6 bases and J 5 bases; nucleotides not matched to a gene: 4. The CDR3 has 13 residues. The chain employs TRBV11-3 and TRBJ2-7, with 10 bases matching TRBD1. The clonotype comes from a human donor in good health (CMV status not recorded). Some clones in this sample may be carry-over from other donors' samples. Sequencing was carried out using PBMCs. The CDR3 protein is CASRPGQGDEQYF. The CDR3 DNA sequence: TGTGCCAGCAGACCCGGACAGGGGGACGAGCAGTACTTC.